The 14 T cell receptor beta chains below come from one sample, sequenced in a study of T cells after posttransplantation cyclophosphamide. Assay used: immunoSEQ multiplex PCR; TCRdb lists only in-frame clones, some missing. Found here are 17,000 or so clones, about 85% of them singletons; the top ten hold 25% to 30%. Sampled 1 year posttransplant, controls received myeloablative marrow transplants, methotrexate and a calcineurin inhibitor. The input for sequencing was PBMCs, taken after allogeneic stem cell transplant with calcineurin inhibitor and methotrexate. Receptors originate from a female patient between 18 and 30 years old who received an allogeneic stem cell transplant from an unrelated donor, was CMV-positive, and had acute and chronic GVHD. Part of the T cell pool may stem from the graft donor.

The chain employs TRBV10-1 and TRBJ2-2, with TRBD2 matching 7 bases. Germline V lookup: CDR1 WNHNN, CDR2 SYGVQD (reference sequence). The trim removed 7 bases at V and 3 bases at J, leaving 2 bases unmatched. The CDR3 totals 13 residues. This CDR3 reads CASKRDHTGELFF. CDR3 nucleotides: TGCGCCAGCAAGCGGGACCACACCGGGGAGCTGTTTTTT.

V gene TRBV10-1 combines with J gene TRBJ1-5, with D possibly being TRBD1 (6 bases). The CDR3 covers 13 residues. Germline V gene data show CDR1 as WNHNN and CDR2 as SYGVQD (reference sequence). V was clipped by 10 bases and J by 2 bases, with 12 bases between them. Here the CDR3 reads CATSEGGNQPQHF. CDR3 nucleotides: TGCGCCACCTCAGAGGGGGGCAATCAGCCCCAGCATTTT.

As regards this clone: One junction end disagrees with the germline gene, perhaps due to a read error. The chain is built from TRBV5-8 and TRBJ2-7; 8 nucleotides line up with TRBD1. The CDR3 is 16 residues long. From germline, CDR1 is SGHTS and CDR2 YDEGEE. CDR3 sequence (DNA): TGTGCCAGCAGCTCCCGTAATCCGGACAGGGTGAAGAGGACCGGCTTC. Encoded protein: CASSSRNPDRVKRTGF.

This chain connects TRBV9 to TRBJ2-3; 12 nucleotides align to TRBD1. CDR3 length: 17 amino acids. J was trimmed by 3 bases and V by 0 bases; bases with no gene match: 5. Germline loops: CDR1 SGDLS, CDR2 YYNGEE. The CDR3 is CASSVGMGQGATDTQYF. The CDR3 bases are TGTGCCAGCAGCGTAGGGATGGGACAGGGGGCGACAGATACGCAGTATTTT.

This sequence joins TRBV19 and TRBJ2-7; 8 bases align to TRBD1. This CDR3 spans 16 amino acids. Germline values: CDR1 LNHDA, CDR2 SQIVND (reference sequence). J lost 7 bases, V lost 5 bases, and 16 bases had no gene match. DNA of the CDR3: TGTGCCAGTAGTGCCGCCTACTCCGGGACAGGTGTAGAGCAGTACTTC. Its protein product is CASSAAYSGTGVEQYF.

The genes are TRBV28 and TRBJ2-4; a possible D gene is TRBD1 (5 bases). Germline V CDR1 and CDR2: MDHEN, SYDVKM. V was cut by 2 bases and J by 3 bases, with 17 bases left in between. This CDR3 has 17 residues. CDR3 protein: CASSLLIGGQGKNIQYF. DNA of the CDR3: TGTGCCAGCAGTTTACTCATAGGTGGGCAGGGCAAAAACATTCAGTACTTC.

This clone showed up just a few times. J is TRBJ2-3 and V is TRBV15, with a possible D match to TRBD2 (8 bases). This CDR3 is 15 amino acids long. Germline assignment: CDR1 LNHNV and CDR2 YYDKDF (reference sequence). Deletions cut 5 bases from V and 4 bases from J, with 16 bases between. CDR3 loop: CATSRGGQGADTQYF. The CDR3, as DNA: TGTGCCACCAGCCGGGGGGGGCAGGGGGCAGATACGCAGTATTTT.

V gene TRBV19 combines with J gene TRBJ1-5, with unresolved D. CDR1 is LNHDA, CDR2 SQIVND, per germline (reference sequence). The CDR3 contains 15 residues. V gave up 3 bases and J gave up 0 bases, with 9 bases separating them. The CDR3 loop reads CASSITPHSNQPQHF. The DNA for the CDR3 is TGTGCCAGTAGTATCACACCCCATAGCAATCAGCCCCAGCATTTT. Based on the CDR3 plus reference TRBV19 and TRBJ1-5, the full variable domain is DGGITQSPKYLFRKEGQNVTLSCEQNLNHDAMYWYRQDPGQGLRLIYYSQIVNDFQKGDIAEGYSVSREKKESFPLTVTSAQKNPTAFYLCASSITPHSNQPQHFGDGTRLSIL.

The chain has TRBV7-9 and TRBJ2-7, with 9 positions matching TRBD1. The germline CDR1 and CDR2 sequences are SEHNR and FQNEAQ (reference sequence). Losses at the gene ends were 6 bases for V and 3 bases for J; bases not matched to a gene: 9. This CDR3 has 15 residues. As DNA, the CDR3 is TGTGCCAGCAGACCTCCGGGACAGGGTGACTACGAGCAGTACTTC. This sequence encodes CASRPPGQGDYEQYF.

This sequence joins TRBV5-1 and TRBJ2-7; 10 bases are a match to TRBD2. The germline V gene encodes CDR1 SGHRS and CDR2 YFSETQ. This CDR3 has 15 residues. The V and J ends lost 0 bases and 2 bases, in that order; junction bases with no gene match: 2. The CDR3 protein is CASSLGTSGTYEQYF. As DNA, the CDR3 is TGCGCCAGCAGCTTGGGGACTAGCGGTACCTACGAGCAGTACTTC. Full variable domain (missing parts from reference TRBV5-1 and TRBJ2-7): KAGVTQTPRYLIKTRGQQVTLSCSPISGHRSVSWYQQTPGQGLQFLFEYFSETQRNKGNFPGRFSGRQFSNSRSEMNVSTLELGDSALYLCASSLGTSGTYEQYFGPGTRLTVT.

The rearrangement joins TRBV5-8 to TRBJ2-1; 7 nucleotides line up with TRBD2. After removal of 0 bases from V and 6 bases from J, the junction contained 3 bases not matched to a gene. Germline loops: CDR1 SGHTS, CDR2 YDEGEE. The CDR3 spans 14 residues. The CDR3 coding sequence is TGTGCCAGCAGCTTGGGCGGGAGCCCCAATGAGCAGTTCTTC. Amino acid sequence: CASSLGGSPNEQFF. The whole variable domain, filled in from reference TRBV5-8 and TRBJ2-1, reads EAGVTQSPTHLIKTRGQQATLRCSPISGHTSVYWYQQALGLGLQFLLWYDEGEERNRGNFPPRFSGRQFPNYSSELNVNALELEDSALYLCASSLGGSPNEQFFGPGTRLTVL.

The rearrangement joins TRBV29-1 to TRBJ2-1, with 13 bases lining up with TRBD2. Germline lookup yields CDR1 SQVTM and CDR2 ANQGSEA. The CDR3 sequence is 14 residues long. V dropped 3 bases and J dropped 6; count of bases not matched to a gene: 2. The CDR3 sequence is CSVEGLAGINEQFF. CDR3 nucleotides: TGCAGCGTTGAGGGACTAGCGGGAATCAATGAGCAGTTCTTC.

This chain links TRBV5-4 with TRBJ2-3; TRBD2 matches 14 bases. The CDR3 sequence is 17 residues long. The V segment lost 4 bases and the J segment 2 bases; nucleotides outside the gene matches: 6. Germline V gene data show CDR1 as SGHNT and CDR2 as YYREEE (reference sequence). This CDR3 is CASSGGTSGRATDTQYF. The CDR3 DNA reads as TGTGCCAGCAGCGGGGGGACTAGCGGGAGAGCCACAGATACGCAGTATTTT. The variable domain in full, completed from reference TRBV5-4 and TRBJ2-3, reads ETGVTQSPTHLIKTRGQQVTLRCSSQSGHNTVSWYQQALGQGPQFIFQYYREEENGRGNFPPRFSGLQFPNYSSELNVNALELDDSALYLCASSGGTSGRATDTQYFGPGTRLTVL.

This sequence joins TRBV10-2 and TRBJ2-1, with D uncertain. Germline V CDR1 and CDR2: WSHSY, SAAADI. The CDR3 sequence is 11 residues long. V was trimmed by 10 bases and J by 0 bases, leaving 4 bases between them. The CDR3 region has the DNA TGCGCCACCTTCTCCTACAATGAGCAGTTCTTC. This codes for CATFSYNEQFF.